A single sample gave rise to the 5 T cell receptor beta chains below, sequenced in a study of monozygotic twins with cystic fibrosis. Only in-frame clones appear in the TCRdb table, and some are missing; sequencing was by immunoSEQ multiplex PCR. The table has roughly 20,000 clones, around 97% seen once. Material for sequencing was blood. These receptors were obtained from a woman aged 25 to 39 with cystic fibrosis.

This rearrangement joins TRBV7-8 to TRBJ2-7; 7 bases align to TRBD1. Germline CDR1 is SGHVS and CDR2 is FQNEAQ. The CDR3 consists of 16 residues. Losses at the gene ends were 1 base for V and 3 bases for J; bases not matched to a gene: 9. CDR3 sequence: CASSLDEGADYYEQYF. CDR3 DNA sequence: TGTGCCAGCAGCTTAGATGAGGGGGCGGATTACTACGAGCAGTACTTC.

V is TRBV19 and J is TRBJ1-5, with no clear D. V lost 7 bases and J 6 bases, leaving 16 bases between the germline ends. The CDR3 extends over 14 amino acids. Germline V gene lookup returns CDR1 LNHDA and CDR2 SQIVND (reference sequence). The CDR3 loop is CASTSTGIGQPQHF. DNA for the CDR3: TGTGCCAGTACCTCAACCGGTATAGGTCAGCCCCAGCATTTT.

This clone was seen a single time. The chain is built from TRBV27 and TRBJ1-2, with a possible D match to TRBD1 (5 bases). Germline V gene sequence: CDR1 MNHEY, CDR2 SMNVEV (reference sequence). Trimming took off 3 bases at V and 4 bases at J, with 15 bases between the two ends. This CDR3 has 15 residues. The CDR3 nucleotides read TGTGCCAGCAGTTTCGTCGGGGCGGATTCCTATGGCTACACCTTC. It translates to CASSFVGADSYGYTF.

The CDR3 sequence: CSVYSRDFSYEQYF. The CDR3 nucleotides read TGCAGCGTTTATTCAAGGGACTTCTCCTACGAGCAGTACTTC. The chain links TRBV29-1 to TRBJ2-5; weak D call: TRBD2 (6 bases). The J call may be in error: the DNA end matches TRBJ2-7 better. The CDR3 is made up of 14 amino acids. Germline V gene lookup returns CDR1 SQVTM and CDR2 ANQGSEA.

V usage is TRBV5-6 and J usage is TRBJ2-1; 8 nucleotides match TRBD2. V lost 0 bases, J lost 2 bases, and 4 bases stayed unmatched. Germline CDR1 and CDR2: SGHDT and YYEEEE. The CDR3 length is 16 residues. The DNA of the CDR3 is TGTGCCAGCAGCTTGGTCGGCGGGGGGACCTACAATGAGCAGTTCTTC. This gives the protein CASSLVGGGTYNEQFF.